This T cell receptor beta chain was sequenced in a study of persistence of HIV-infected CD4 T cells. Study details: Multiple blood draws of up to about 200 mL, except two donors with single leukapheresis.

V lost 6 bases, J lost 8 bases, and 11 bases lay in between. CDR3 length: 11 residues. Germline-derived CDR1 and CDR2 are DFQATT and SNEGSKA (reference sequence). Only a few counts were recorded for this clone. Its antigen is unknown. Overlapping HIV-1 Gag 15-mer peptides at 0.8 to 1 ug per peptide per mL were used. Memory cells lacking CD40L and CD69 with high CD45RO were sorted. This was the immunoSEQ version 4 assay in survey mode. Sequencing used immunoSEQ multiplex PCR; TCRdb keeps in-frame clones, though not all of them. The sample yields roughly 32,000 clones, roughly four fifths seen once. The receptor was isolated from an adult woman with HIV who was CMV-seropositive. Sequenced material: CD4+ T cells sorted from PBMCs after approximately 20-hour stimulation, taken from a patient who received antiretroviral therapy. This rearrangement joins TRBV20-1 to TRBJ2-1; no clear D. The CDR3 DNA is TGCAGTGCCCAAGTTGTACATGAGCAGTTCTTC. Its protein is CSAQVVHEQFF.